These 3 T cell receptor beta chains were sequenced from one sample in a study of CD8+ T cells in alopecia areata. RNA was isolated and reverse transcribed to cDNA, the sequencing template. The assay was immunoSEQ multiplex PCR, and TCRdb's table has in-frame clones only and misses some. The table records 110,000 to 150,000 clones, roughly 62% of them present only once. The specimen was CD4+ T cells sorted from blood, collected at week 0. These receptors originate from a human donor with alopecia areata.

V usage is TRBV29-1 and J usage is TRBJ2-7, with D perhaps TRBD2 (5 bases). CDR3 size: 13 residues. Trimming pared 1 base from V and 4 bases from J, leaving 11 bases between. Germline lookup yields CDR1 SQVTM and CDR2 ANQGSEA. CDR3 nucleotide sequence: TGCAGCGTTGAAGTAGGGTCGGGGTACGAGCAGTACTTC. It is translated as CSVEVGSGYEQYF.

This clone appeared a few times. The chain is built from TRBV7-8 and TRBJ2-3; maybe TRBD2 (5 bases). V lost 7 bases, J lost 5 bases, and 16 bases lay in between. The CDR3 is made up of 14 amino acids. The germline V gene has CDR1 SGHVS and CDR2 FQNEAQ. The CDR3 coding sequence is TGTGCCAGCACACCCCGGAGGTTCGAAGATACGCAGTATTTT. Its protein product is CASTPRRFEDTQYF.

This clone was observed a few times. This chain uses TRBV7-2 with TRBJ2-5; D is unresolved. Trimming stripped 4 bases from V and 5 bases from J, with 11 bases between. CDR1 and CDR2 from the germline V gene are SGHTA and FQGNSA. The CDR3 extends over 13 amino acids. CDR3 region: CASSSWVGETQYF. For the CDR3, the DNA is TGTGCCAGCAGCTCTTGGGTTGGGGAGACCCAGTACTTC.